The 18 T cell receptor beta chains below come from one sample, sequenced in a study of human T cells and chemical hapten exposure. MiXCR, run by TCRdb on the RACE reads, gives a single entry per CDR3 protein. The table has tens of thousands of distinct CDR3 sequences, roughly a tenth seen once. The time point was: pre-sensitization, week 0. Stated treatment: therapeutic diphenylcyclopropenone sensitization with weekly scalp DPC. The specimen was whole blood, collected in connection with sensitization to the hapten diphenylcyclopropenone (DPC). The source is a man aged 25 to 40 with alopecia areata. Some clones in this sample may be carry-over from other donors' samples.

Only a few counts were recorded for this clonotype. The genes are TRBV4-1 and TRBJ2-5, with 10 bases aligning to TRBD2. The CDR3 has 15 amino acids. The germline V gene has CDR1 MGHRA and CDR2 YSYEKL. The ends lost 0 bases at V and 11 bases at J; junction bases unmatched: 9. CDR3 loop: CASSQEDGGLAQQYF. The CDR3 nucleotides are TGCGCCAGCAGCCAAGAAGATGGGGGACTAGCGCAACAGTACTTC.

The genes are TRBV4-1 and TRBJ1-4; D unclear. The CDR3 sequence is 16 residues long. Trimming left V 2 bases short and J 8 bases short, with 18 bases between. The germline V gene encodes CDR1 MGHRA and CDR2 YSYEKL. CDR3 residues: CASSQLRRSGGEKLFF. CDR3 sequence (DNA): TGCGCCAGCAGCCAACTAAGACGCAGCGGTGGAGAAAAACTGTTTTTT.

This clonotype has ten or more counts. The chain combines TRBV6-4 with TRBJ2-7; the D gene is possibly TRBD2 (6 bases). Trimming shortened V by 8 bases and J by 3 bases, and 14 bases separated the two germline ends. This CDR3 is built from 13 residues. Germline values: CDR1 MRHNA, CDR2 SNTAGT. CDR3 amino acids: CASSPGLGYEQYF. The CDR3 DNA reads as TGTGCCAGCTCCCCGGGACTCGGCTACGAGCAGTACTTC.

This clonotype was found a few times. The chain combines TRBV29-1 with TRBJ2-3; D is possibly TRBD2 (6 bases). V gave up 4 bases and J gave up 5 bases, with 7 bases separating them. This CDR3 is built from 11 residues. Germline V gene sequence: CDR1 SQVTM, CDR2 ANQGSEA. The CDR3 region is CSVGRGDTQYF. The CDR3 nucleotides read TGCAGCGTTGGGAGGGGAGATACGCAGTATTTT.

In its sample, this clonotype ranks as medium-sized (0.01 to 0.1%). CDR3: CSARDQDRLNQPQHF. CDR3 coding DNA: TGCAGTGCTAGAGATCAAGACAGGCTCAATCAGCCCCAGCATTTT. The gene calls are TRBV20-1 and TRBJ1-5, with a tentative D call TRBD1 (6 bases). Germline assignment: CDR1 DFQATT and CDR2 SNEGSKA (reference sequence). V lost 0 bases, J lost 3 bases, and 12 bases lay in between. The CDR3 contains 15 residues.

The gene calls are TRBV5-1 and TRBJ1-1; no definite D call. The ends were cut back, 2 bases at V and 6 bases at J, with 14 bases in the middle. Germline CDR1 and CDR2: SGHRS and YFSETQ. The CDR3 totals 14 residues. For the CDR3, the DNA is TGCGCCAGCAGCTTTTCGGGGAAAGGCTCTGAAGCTTTCTTT. Translating it yields CASSFSGKGSEAFF.

The rearrangement links TRBV29-1 to TRBJ2-5; D remains unclear. This CDR3 contains 13 residues. The germline V gene has CDR1 SQVTM and CDR2 ANQGSEA. The V gene lost 3 bases and the J gene lost 4 bases, with 12 bases spanning the gap. The DNA of the CDR3 is TGCAGCGTTGAGGGCCAGGACCTAGAGACCCAGTACTTC. Amino acids: CSVEGQDLETQYF.

The V gene is TRBV19, the J gene TRBJ1-5, with a possible D match to TRBD1 (5 bases). CDR1 and CDR2 from the germline V gene are LNHDA and SQIVND (reference sequence). CDR3 length: 13 residues. Trimming left V 4 bases short and J 7 bases short, with 11 bases between. CDR3 protein: CASSNIGGQPQHF. The CDR3 DNA sequence: TGTGCCAGTAGTAACATCGGGGGGCAGCCCCAGCATTTT.

This clonotype has at least ten counts. This chain connects TRBV2 to TRBJ2-6, with 12 bases fitting TRBD1. Unmatched junction bases numbered 7, after V lost 6 bases and J lost 1 base. The CDR3 spans 18 residues. Germline CDR1 and CDR2: SNHLY and FYNNEI. Written as DNA, the CDR3 is TGTGCCAGCAGCGGGACAGGGGGCGCGGTATCTGGGGCCAACGTCCTGACTTTC. This gives the protein CASSGTGGAVSGANVLTF.

This clonotype was observed at least ten times. This chain uses TRBV7-9 with TRBJ2-3; D call uncertain. The CDR3 sequence is 17 residues long. The ends were cut back, 3 bases at V and 0 bases at J, with 16 bases in the middle. Per germline, CDR1 SEHNR and CDR2 FQNEAQ (reference sequence). CDR3 nucleotides: TGTGCCAGCAGCTTTCCTCGACTTCTTTCTAGCACAGATACGCAGTATTTT. Translated: CASSFPRLLSSTDTQYF.

This clonotype was seen only a few times. The chain employs TRBV18 and TRBJ2-1; 16 nucleotides agree with TRBD2. The CDR3 has 17 amino acids. CDR1 is KGHSH, CDR2 LQKENI, per germline. With 6 bases clipped from V and 8 bases from J, the junction kept 10 bases outside the gene matches. The CDR3 region has the DNA TGTGCCAGCTCCCCCACGGCCGGGACTAGCGGGAGGGATGAGCAGTTCTTC. It codes for CASSPTAGTSGRDEQFF.

This clonotype was picked up many times. The chain carries TRBV5-8 and TRBJ1-1; D ambiguous. Germline lookup yields CDR1 SGHTS and CDR2 YDEGEE. This CDR3 has 15 amino acids. The V end lost 0 bases, the J end lost 1 base, and 10 bases lay between the germline ends. DNA for the CDR3: TGTGCCAGCAGCTTGGACAGAACGGCGAACACTGAAGCTTTCTTT. It codes for CASSLDRTANTEAFF.

The chain has TRBV5-1 and TRBJ2-5; D unclear. The V gene lost 0 bases and the J gene lost 0 bases, with 6 bases spanning the gap. This CDR3 has 14 amino acids. Germline lookup yields CDR1 SGHRS and CDR2 YFSETQ. The CDR3 DNA follows: TGCGCCAGCAGCTTGGACATAAACCAAGAGACCCAGTACTTC. Protein sequence: CASSLDINQETQYF. The whole variable domain, remainder taken from reference TRBV5-1 and TRBJ2-5, is KAGVTQTPRYLIKTRGQQVTLSCSPISGHRSVSWYQQTPGQGLQFLFEYFSETQRNKGNFPGRFSGRQFSNSRSEMNVSTLELGDSALYLCASSLDINQETQYFGPGTRLLVL.

Ten or more counts support this clonotype. The chain joins TRBV10-1 to TRBJ2-7, with D possibly being TRBD1 (6 bases). The CDR3 is 13 amino acids. Trimming took 6 bases from V and 9 from J, leaving 18 bases between them. Germline assignment: CDR1 WNHNN and CDR2 SYGVQD (reference sequence). CDR3 DNA sequence: TGCGCCAGCAGGCACAGGGACCAAAAACTGCAGTACGTC. It translates to CASRHRDQKLQYV.

This clonotype appeared a few times. The chain couples TRBV7-6 to TRBJ2-7, with D perhaps matching TRBD1 or TRBD2 (5 bases each). V was pared by 5 bases and J by 6 bases, with 14 bases between. The CDR3 spans 13 residues. Looked up from germline, CDR1 is SGHVS and CDR2 is FNYEAQ. Here the CDR3 DNA reads TGTGCCAGCAGCCCAGGGAGAGGATCCGAGCAGTACGTC. Its translation: CASSPGRGSEQYV.

V is TRBV24-1 and J is TRBJ2-7; D could derive from TRBD1 or TRBD2 (5 bases each). V was shortened by 6 bases and J by 4 bases, with 12 bases between the two germline ends. This CDR3 contains 13 residues. Germline assignment: CDR1 KGHDR and CDR2 SFDVKD. The CDR3 DNA sequence: TGTGCCACCAGTCGCACCGAGGGGTACGAGCAGTACGTC. Protein product: CATSRTEGYEQYV.

This clonotype was recorded at least ten times. The CDR3 sequence: CAWRPGDTEAFF. In DNA form, the CDR3 reads TGTGCCTGGAGGCCTGGGGACACTGAAGCTTTCTTT. This chain connects TRBV30 to TRBJ1-1; no firm D call. V shed 3 bases and J shed 3 bases, with 8 bases lying between them. The CDR3 extends over 12 amino acids. Looked up from germline, CDR1 is GTSNPN and CDR2 is SVGIG (reference sequence).

This clonotype was observed at least ten times. The V gene is TRBV18, the J gene TRBJ1-1; D gene unclear. The V gene lost 2 bases and the J gene lost 6 bases, with 10 bases spanning the gap. CDR3 size: 13 residues. CDR1 and CDR2 from the germline V gene are KGHSH and LQKENI. The CDR3 bases are TGTGCCAGCTCACCAAGAGGATTTGCTGAAGCTTTCTTT. This encodes CASSPRGFAEAFF.